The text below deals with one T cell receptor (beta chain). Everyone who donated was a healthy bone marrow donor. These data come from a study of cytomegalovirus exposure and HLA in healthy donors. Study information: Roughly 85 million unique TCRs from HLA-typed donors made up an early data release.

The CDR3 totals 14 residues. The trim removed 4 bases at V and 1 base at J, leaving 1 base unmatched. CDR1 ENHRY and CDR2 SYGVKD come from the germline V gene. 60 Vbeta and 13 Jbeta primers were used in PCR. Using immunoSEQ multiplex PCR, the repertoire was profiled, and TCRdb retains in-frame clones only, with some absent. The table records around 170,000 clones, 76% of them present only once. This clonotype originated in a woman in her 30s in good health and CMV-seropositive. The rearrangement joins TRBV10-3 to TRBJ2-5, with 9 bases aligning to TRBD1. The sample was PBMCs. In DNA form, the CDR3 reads TGTGCCATCAGTGCGGGACAGGGCCAAGAGACCCAGTACTTC. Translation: CAISAGQGQETQYF.